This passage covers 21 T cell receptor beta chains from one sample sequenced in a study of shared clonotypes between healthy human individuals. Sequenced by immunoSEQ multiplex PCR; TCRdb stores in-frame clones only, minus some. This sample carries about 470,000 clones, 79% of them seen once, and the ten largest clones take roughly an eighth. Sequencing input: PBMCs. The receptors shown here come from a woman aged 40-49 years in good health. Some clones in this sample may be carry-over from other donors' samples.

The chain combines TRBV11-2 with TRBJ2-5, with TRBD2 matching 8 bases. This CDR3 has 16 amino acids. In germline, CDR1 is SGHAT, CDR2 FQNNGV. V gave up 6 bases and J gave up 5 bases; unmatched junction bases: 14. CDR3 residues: CASSVDSGTRGETQYF. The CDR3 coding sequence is TGTGCCAGCAGTGTGGATAGCGGGACACGTGGGGAGACCCAGTACTTC.

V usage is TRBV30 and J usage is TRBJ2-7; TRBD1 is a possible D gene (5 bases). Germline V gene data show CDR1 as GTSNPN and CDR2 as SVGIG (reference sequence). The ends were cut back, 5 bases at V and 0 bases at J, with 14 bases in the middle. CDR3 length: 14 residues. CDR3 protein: CAWSKGSNSYEQYF. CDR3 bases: TGTGCCTGGTCAAAGGGGTCCAACTCCTACGAGCAGTACTTC.

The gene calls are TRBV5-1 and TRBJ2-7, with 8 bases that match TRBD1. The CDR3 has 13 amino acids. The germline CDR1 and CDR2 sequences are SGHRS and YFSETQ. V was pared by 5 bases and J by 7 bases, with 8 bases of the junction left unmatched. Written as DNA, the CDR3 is TGCGCCAGCAGGAGGGACAGGCCGGGGGAGCAGTACTTC. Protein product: CASRRDRPGEQYF.

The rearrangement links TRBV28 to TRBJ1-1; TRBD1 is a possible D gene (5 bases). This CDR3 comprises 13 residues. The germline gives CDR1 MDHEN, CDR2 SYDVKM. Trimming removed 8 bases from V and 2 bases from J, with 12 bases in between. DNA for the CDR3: TGTGCCAGCCGATGGGGCCCAAACACTGAAGCTTTCTTT. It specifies CASRWGPNTEAFF.

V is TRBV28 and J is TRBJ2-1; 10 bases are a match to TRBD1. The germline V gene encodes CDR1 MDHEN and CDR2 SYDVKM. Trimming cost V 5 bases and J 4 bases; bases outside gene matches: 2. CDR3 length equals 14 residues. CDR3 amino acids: CASSRTGGYNEQFF. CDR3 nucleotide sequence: TGTGCCAGCAGTAGGACAGGGGGTTACAATGAGCAGTTCTTC.

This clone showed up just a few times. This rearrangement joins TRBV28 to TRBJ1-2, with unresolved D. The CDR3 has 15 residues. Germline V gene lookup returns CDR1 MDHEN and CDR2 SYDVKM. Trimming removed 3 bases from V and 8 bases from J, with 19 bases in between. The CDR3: CASSFLDFALGGYTF. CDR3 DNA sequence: TGTGCCAGCAGTTTTTTGGACTTCGCCTTGGGAGGCTACACCTTC.

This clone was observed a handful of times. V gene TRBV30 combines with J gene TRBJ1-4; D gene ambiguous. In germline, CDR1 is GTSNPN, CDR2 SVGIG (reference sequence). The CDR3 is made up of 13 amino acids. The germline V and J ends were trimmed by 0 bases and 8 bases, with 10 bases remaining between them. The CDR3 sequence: CAWSVGWGEKLFF. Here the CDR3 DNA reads TGTGCCTGGAGTGTAGGGTGGGGAGAAAAACTGTTTTTT.

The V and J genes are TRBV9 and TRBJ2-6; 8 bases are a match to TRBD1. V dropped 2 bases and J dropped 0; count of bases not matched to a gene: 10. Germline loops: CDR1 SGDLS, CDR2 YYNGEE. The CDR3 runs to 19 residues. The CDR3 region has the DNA TGTGCCAGCAGCGTGGGCAGGGGGCGGGTAACCTCTGGGGCCAACGTCCTGACTTTC. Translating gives CASSVGRGRVTSGANVLTF.

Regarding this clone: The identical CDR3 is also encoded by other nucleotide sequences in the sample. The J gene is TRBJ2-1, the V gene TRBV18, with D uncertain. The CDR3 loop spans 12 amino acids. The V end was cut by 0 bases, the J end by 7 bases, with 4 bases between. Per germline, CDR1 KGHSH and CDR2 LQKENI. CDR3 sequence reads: CASSPPGNEQFF. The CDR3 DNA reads TGTGCCAGCTCACCACCTGGGAATGAGCAGTTCTTC.

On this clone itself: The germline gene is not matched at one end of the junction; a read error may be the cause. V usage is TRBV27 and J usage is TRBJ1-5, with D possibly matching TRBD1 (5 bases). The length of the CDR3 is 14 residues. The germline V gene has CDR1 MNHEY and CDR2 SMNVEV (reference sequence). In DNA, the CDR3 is TGTGCCAACAGTTTTACCTCAGGGTATCAGCCCCAGCATTTT. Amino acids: CANSFTSGYQPQHF.

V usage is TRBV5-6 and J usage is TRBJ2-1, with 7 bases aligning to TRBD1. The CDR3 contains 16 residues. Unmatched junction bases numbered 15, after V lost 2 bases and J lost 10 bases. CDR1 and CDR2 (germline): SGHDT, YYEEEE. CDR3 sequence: CASSLPGQMLAGEQFF. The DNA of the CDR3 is TGTGCCAGCAGCTTACCGGGACAGATGCTTGCCGGGGAGCAGTTCTTC.

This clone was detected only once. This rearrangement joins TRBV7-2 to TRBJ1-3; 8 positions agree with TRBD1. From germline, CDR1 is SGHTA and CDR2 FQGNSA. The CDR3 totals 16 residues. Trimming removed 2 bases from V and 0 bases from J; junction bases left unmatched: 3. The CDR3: CASSLRTGLSGNTIYF. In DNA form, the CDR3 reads TGTGCCAGCAGCTTAAGGACAGGGCTCTCTGGAAACACCATATATTTT. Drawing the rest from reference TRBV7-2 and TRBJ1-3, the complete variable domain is GAGVSQSPSNKVTEKGKDVELRCDPISGHTALYWYRQSLGQGLEFLIYFQGNSAPDKSGLPSDRFSAERTGGSVSTLTIQRTQQEDSAVYLCASSLRTGLSGNTIYFGEGSWLTVV.

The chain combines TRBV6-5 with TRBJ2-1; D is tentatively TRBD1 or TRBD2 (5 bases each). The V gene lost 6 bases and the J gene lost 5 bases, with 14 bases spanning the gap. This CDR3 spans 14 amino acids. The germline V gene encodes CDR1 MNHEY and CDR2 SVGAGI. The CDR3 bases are TGTGCCAGCAGCCCCGGGACGAACCACAATGAGCAGTTCTTC. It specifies CASSPGTNHNEQFF.

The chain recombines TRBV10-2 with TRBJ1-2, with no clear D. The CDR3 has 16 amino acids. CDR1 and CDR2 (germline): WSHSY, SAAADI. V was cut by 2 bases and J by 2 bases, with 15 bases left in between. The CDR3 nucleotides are TGCGCCAGCAGTGAGAAGCACCTACAATTAAACTATGGCTACACCTTC. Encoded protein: CASSEKHLQLNYGYTF.

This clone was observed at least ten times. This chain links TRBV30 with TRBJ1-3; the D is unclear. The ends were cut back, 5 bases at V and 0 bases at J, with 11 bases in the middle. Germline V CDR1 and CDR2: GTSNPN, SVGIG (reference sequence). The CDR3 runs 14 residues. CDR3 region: CAWARVGSGNTIYF. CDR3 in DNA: TGTGCCTGGGCGAGGGTCGGCTCTGGAAACACCATATATTTT.

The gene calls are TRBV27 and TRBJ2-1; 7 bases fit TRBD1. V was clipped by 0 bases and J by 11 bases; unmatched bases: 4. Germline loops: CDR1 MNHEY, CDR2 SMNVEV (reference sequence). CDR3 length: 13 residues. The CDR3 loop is CASSLSGGGQQFF. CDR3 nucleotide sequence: TGTGCCAGCAGTTTATCAGGGGGCGGACAGCAGTTCTTC.

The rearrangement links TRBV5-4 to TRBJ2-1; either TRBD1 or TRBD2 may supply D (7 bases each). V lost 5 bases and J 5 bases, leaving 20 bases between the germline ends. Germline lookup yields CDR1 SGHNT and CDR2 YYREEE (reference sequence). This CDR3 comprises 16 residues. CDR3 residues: CASSPLGGGGNNEQFF. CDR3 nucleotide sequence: TGTGCCAGCAGTCCGTTAGGGGGCGGGGGTAACAATGAGCAGTTCTTC. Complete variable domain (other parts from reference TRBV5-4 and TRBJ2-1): ETGVTQSPTHLIKTRGQQVTLRCSSQSGHNTVSWYQQALGQGPQFIFQYYREEENGRGNFPPRFSGLQFPNYSSELNVNALELDDSALYLCASSPLGGGGNNEQFFGPGTRLTVL.

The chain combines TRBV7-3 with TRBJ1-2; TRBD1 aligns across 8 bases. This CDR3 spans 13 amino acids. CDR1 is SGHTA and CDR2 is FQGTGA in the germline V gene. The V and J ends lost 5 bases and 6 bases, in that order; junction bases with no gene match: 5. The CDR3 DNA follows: TGTGCCAGCAGCCCGACAGGGGAGCATGGCTACACCTTC. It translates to CASSPTGEHGYTF.

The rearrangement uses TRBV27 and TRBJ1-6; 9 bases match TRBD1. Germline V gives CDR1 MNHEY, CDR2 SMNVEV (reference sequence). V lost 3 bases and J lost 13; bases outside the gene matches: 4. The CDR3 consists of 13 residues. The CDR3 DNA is TGTGCCAGCAGTTTTGGACAGGGGTATCCCCTCCACTTT. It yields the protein CASSFGQGYPLHF.

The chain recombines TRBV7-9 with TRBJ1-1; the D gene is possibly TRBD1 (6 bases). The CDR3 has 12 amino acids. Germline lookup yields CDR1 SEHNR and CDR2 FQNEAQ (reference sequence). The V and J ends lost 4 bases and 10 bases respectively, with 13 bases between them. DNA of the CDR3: TGTGCCAGCAGCTCTACAGGGAGTGGAGCTTTCTTT. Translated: CASSSTGSGAFF.

CDR3 coding DNA: TGTGCCAGCAGCTTAGGGGACGGCGGCAATTCACCCCTCCACTTT. Translation gives CASSLGDGGNSPLHF. The chain uses TRBV7-8 and TRBJ1-6; TRBD1 might be the D (5 bases). Per germline, CDR1 SGHVS and CDR2 FQNEAQ. The CDR3 extends over 15 amino acids. V dropped 1 base and J dropped 7 bases, with 11 bases sitting between them.